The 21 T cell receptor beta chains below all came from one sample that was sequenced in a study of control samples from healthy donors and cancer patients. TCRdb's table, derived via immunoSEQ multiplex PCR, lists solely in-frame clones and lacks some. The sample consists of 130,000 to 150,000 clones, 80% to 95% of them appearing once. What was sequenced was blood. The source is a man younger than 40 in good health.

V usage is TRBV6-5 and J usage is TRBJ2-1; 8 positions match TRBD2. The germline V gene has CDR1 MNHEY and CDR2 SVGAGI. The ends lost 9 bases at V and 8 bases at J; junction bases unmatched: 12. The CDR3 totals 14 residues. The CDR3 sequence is CASVLAGGGYEQFF. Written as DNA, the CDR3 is TGTGCCAGTGTCTTGGCGGGGGGCGGGTATGAGCAGTTCTTC.

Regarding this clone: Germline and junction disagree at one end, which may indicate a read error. This CDR3 is CASGVGRANYGYTF. The CDR3 DNA is TGTGCCAGCGGCGTAGGACGGGCTAACTATGGCTACACCTTC. The chain has TRBV9 and TRBJ1-2; D is undetermined. CDR1 SGDLS and CDR2 YYNGEE come from the germline V gene. The CDR3 is 14 residues long.

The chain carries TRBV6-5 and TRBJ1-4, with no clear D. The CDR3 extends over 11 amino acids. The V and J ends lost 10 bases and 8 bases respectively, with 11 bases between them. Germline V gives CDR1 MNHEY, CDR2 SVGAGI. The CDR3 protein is CATRIGEKLFF. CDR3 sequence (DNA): TGTGCCACGAGGATTGGAGAAAAACTGTTTTTT.

CDR3 sequence (DNA): TGTGCCAGCAGCACCGTGACAGGAAACACCGGGGAGCTGTTTTTT. This sequence encodes CASSTVTGNTGELFF. The chain carries TRBV7-9 and TRBJ2-2; perhaps TRBD1 as D (6 bases). The CDR3 runs 15 residues. With 5 bases removed from V and 2 bases from J, the gap between germline ends came to 12 bases. Germline V CDR1 and CDR2: SEHNR, FQNEAQ (reference sequence).

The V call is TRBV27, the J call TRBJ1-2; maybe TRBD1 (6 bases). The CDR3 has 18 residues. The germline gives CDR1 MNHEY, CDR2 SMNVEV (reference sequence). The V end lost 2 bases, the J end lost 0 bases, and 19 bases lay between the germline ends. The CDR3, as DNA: TGTGCCAGCAGTTTAATAGGGGACACCGGGACCGCTAACTATGGCTACACCTTC. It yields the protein CASSLIGDTGTANYGYTF.

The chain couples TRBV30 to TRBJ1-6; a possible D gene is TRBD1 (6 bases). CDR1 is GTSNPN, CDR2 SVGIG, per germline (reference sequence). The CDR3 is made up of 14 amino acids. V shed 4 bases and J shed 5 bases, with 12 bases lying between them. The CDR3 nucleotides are TGTGCCTGGACCAGGGGAGGGGATAATTCACCCCTCCACTTT. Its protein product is CAWTRGGDNSPLHF.

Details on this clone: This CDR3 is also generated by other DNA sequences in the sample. The DNA of the CDR3 is TGTGCCAGCAGCGTAGGGCAGACCTACGAGCAGTACTTC. Translated: CASSVGQTYEQYF. V is TRBV9 and J is TRBJ2-7; D is unclear. The V end was cut by 0 bases, the J end by 2 bases, with 6 bases between. This CDR3 has 13 amino acids. Germline CDR1 SGDLS, CDR2 YYNGEE.

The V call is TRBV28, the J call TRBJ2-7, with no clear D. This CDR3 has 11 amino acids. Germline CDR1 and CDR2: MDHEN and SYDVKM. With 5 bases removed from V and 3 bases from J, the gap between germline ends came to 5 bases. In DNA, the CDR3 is TGTGCCAGCAGTCGGCTCTACGAGCAGTACTTC. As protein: CASSRLYEQYF.

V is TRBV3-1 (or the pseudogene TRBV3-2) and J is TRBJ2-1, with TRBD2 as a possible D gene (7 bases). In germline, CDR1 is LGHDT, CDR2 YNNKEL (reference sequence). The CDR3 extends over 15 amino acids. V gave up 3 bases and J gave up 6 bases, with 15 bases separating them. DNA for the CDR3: TGTGCCAGCAGCCATAAGGGGGGGCCCAGCAATGAGCAGTTCTTC. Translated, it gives CASSHKGGPSNEQFF.

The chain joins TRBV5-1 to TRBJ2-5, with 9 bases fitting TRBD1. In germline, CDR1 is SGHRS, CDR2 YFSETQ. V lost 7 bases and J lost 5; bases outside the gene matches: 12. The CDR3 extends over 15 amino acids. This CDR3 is CASGTSGTGRETQYF. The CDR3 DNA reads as TGCGCCAGCGGGACCTCCGGGACAGGGCGGGAGACCCAGTACTTC.

The CDR3 protein is CASRSTGADEQFF. Here the CDR3 DNA reads TGTGCCAGTAGGAGTACAGGGGCGGATGAGCAGTTCTTC. The chain links TRBV19 to TRBJ2-1; 7 nucleotides agree with TRBD1. With 6 bases clipped from V and 8 bases from J, the junction kept 7 bases outside the gene matches. The V gene's germline CDR1 is LNHDA and CDR2 SQIVND (reference sequence). This CDR3 has 13 residues. Combining the CDR3 with reference TRBV19 and TRBJ2-1 gives the whole variable domain DGGITQSPKYLFRKEGQNVTLSCEQNLNHDAMYWYRQDPGQGLRLIYYSQIVNDFQKGDIAEGYSVSREKKESFPLTVTSAQKNPTAFYLCASRSTGADEQFFGPGTRLTVL.

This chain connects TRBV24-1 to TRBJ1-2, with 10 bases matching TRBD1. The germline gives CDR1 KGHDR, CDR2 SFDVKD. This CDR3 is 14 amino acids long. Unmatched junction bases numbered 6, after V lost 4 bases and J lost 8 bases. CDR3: CATSDSGTGDGYTF. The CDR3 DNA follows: TGTGCCACCAGTGACTCCGGGACAGGGGACGGCTACACCTTC.

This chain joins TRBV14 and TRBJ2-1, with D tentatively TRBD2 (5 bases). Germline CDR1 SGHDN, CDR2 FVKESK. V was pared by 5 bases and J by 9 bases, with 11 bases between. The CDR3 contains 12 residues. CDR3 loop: CASSKVTTEQFF. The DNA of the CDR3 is TGTGCCAGCAGCAAAGTGACTACTGAGCAGTTCTTC. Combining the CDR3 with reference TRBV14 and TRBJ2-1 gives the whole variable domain EAGVTQFPSHSVIEKGQTVTLRCDPISGHDNLYWYRRVMGKEIKFLLHFVKESKQDESGMPNNRFLAERTGGTYSTLKVQPAELEDSGVYFCASSKVTTEQFFGPGTRLTVL.

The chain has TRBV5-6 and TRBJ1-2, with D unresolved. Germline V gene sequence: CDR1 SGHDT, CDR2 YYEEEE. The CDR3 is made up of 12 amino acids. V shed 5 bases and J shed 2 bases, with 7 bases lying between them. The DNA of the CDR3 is TGTGCCAGCAGTAAGGGAAACTATGGCTACACCTTC. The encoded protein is CASSKGNYGYTF.

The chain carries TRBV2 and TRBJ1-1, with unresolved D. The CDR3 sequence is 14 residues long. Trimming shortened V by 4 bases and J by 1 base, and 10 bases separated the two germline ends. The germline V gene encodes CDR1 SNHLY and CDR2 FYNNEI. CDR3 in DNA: TGTGCCAGCAGTGTGATGCGGAAGAACACTGAAGCTTTCTTT. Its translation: CASSVMRKNTEAFF.

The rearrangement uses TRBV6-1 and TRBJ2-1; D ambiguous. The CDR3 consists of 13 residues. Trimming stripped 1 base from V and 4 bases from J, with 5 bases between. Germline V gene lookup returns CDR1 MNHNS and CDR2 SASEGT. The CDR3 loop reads CASSEVGYNEQFF. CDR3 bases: TGTGCCAGCAGTGAAGTGGGTTACAATGAGCAGTTCTTC.

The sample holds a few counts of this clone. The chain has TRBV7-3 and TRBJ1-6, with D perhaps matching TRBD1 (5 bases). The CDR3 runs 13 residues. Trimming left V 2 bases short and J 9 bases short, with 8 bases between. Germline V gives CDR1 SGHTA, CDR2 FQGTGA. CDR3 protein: CASSLQGVSPLHF. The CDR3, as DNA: TGTGCCAGCAGCTTACAGGGCGTTTCACCCCTCCACTTT.

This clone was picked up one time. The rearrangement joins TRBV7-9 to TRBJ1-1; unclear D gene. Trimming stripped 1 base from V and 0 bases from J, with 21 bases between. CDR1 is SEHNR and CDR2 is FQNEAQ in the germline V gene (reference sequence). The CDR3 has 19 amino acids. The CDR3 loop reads CASSLERWWRSNLNTEAFF. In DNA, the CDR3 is TGTGCCAGCAGCTTAGAGAGGTGGTGGCGATCGAACCTGAACACTGAAGCTTTCTTT.

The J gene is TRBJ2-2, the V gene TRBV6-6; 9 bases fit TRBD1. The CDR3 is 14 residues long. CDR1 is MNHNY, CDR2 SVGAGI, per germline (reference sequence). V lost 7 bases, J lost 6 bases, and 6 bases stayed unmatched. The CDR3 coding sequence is TGTGCCAGCAAGCCGACAGGGGGGGCCGGGGAGCTGTTTTTT. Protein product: CASKPTGGAGELFF.

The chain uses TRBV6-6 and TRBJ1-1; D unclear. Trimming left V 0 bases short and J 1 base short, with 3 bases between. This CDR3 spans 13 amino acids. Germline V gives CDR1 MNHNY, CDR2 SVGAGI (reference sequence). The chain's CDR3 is CASSYSWNTEAFF. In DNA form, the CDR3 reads TGTGCCAGCAGTTACTCGTGGAACACTGAAGCTTTCTTT.

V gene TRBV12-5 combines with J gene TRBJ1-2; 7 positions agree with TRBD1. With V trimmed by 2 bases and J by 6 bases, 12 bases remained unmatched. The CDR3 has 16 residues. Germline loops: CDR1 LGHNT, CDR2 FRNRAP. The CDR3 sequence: CASGLLPGGQSNGYTF. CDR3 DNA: TGTGCTAGTGGTTTGTTACCAGGGGGTCAAAGCAATGGCTACACCTTC. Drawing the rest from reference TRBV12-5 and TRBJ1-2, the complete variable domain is DARVTQTPRHKVTEMGQEVTMRCQPILGHNTVFWYRQTMMQGLELLAYFRNRAPLDDSGMPKDRFSAEMPDATLATLKIQPSEPRDSAVYFCASGLLPGGQSNGYTFGSGTRLTVV.